This T cell receptor beta chain was found in a study of cytomegalovirus exposure and HLA in healthy donors. Germline-derived CDR1 and CDR2 are MNHEY and SVGAGI. The CDR3 has 14 amino acids. V shed 0 bases and J shed 2 bases, with 7 bases lying between them. Researchers ran the PCR with 60 Vbeta and 13 Jbeta primers. Method: immunoSEQ multiplex PCR; TCRdb's copy keeps in-frame clones and lacks some. The sample lists over 70,000 clones, 74% occurring once. This clone was seen a single time. The chain recombines TRBV6-5 with TRBJ2-5; unclear D gene. The specimen was PBMCs. The sequence was obtained from a human donor in good health. This CDR3 reads CASSYSYGQETQYF. In DNA, the CDR3 is TGTGCCAGCAGTTACTCGTACGGGCAAGAGACCCAGTACTTC.